This entry describes one T cell receptor beta chain. The data belong to a study of control samples from healthy donors and cancer patients. CDR1 and CDR2 (germline): MNHEY, SMNVEV (reference sequence). V was pared by 6 bases and J by 4 bases, with 12 bases between. The CDR3 length is 13 residues. Sequencing used immunoSEQ multiplex PCR; TCRdb keeps in-frame clones, though not all of them. The repertoire consists of about 48,000 clones, with 93% occurring once and the leading ten covering 23%. The chain has TRBV27 and TRBJ2-5; D call uncertain. The TCR sequence derives from a woman between 50 and 59 years old with head and neck cancer. The sequenced sample was PBMCs. DNA of the CDR3: TGTGCCAGCAGAGTAAGGGCAGGAGAGACCCAGTACTTC. It encodes CASRVRAGETQYF.